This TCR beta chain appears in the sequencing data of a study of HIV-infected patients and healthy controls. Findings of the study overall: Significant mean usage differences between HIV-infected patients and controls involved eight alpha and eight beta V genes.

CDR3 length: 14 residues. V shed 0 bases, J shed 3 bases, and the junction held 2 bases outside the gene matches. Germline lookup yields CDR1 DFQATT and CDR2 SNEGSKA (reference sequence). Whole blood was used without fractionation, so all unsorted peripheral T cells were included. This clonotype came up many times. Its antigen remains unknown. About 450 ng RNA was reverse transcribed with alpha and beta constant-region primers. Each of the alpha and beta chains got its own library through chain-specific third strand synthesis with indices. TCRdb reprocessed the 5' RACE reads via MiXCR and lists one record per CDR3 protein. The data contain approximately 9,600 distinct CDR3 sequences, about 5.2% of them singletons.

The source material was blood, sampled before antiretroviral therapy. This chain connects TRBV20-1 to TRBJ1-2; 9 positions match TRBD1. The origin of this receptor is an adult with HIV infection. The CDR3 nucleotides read TGCAGTGCTAGAGATCGGGACAGGGACTATGGCTACACCTTC. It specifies CSARDRDRDYGYTF.